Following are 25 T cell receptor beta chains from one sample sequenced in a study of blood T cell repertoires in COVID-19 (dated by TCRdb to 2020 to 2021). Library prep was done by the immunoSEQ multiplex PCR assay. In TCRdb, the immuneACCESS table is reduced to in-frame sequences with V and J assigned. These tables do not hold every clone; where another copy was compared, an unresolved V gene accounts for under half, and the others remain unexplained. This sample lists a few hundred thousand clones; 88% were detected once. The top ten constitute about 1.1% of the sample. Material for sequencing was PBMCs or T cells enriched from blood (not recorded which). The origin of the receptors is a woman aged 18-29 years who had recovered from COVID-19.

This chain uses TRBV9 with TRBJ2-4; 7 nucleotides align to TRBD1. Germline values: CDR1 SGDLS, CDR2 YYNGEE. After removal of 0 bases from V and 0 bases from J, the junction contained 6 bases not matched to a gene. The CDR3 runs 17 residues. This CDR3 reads CASSVDDYRGAKNIQYF. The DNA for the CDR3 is TGTGCCAGCAGCGTAGACGACTACAGGGGAGCCAAAAACATTCAGTACTTC.

CDR3 sequence (DNA): TGTGCCAGCAGGGGCCGAGGGGGGGTGTTCACTGAAGCTTTCTTT. Encoded protein: CASRGRGGVFTEAFF. The chain links TRBV6-5 to TRBJ1-1; TRBD1 might be the D (6 bases). Germline loops: CDR1 MNHEY, CDR2 SVGAGI. Trimming took 6 bases from V and 4 from J, leaving 18 bases between them. The CDR3 consists of 15 residues.

The CDR3 reads CASNDRVGGLYGYTF. Here the CDR3 DNA reads TGTGCCAGTAATGACAGGGTAGGAGGCCTATATGGCTACACCTTC. The chain combines TRBV19 with TRBJ1-2, with 7 bases that match TRBD1. V was pared by 7 bases and J by 5 bases, with 13 bases of the junction left unmatched. Germline-derived CDR1 and CDR2 are LNHDA and SQIVND (reference sequence). CDR3 length equals 15 residues. The full variable domain, completed using reference TRBV19 and TRBJ1-2, is DGGITQSPKYLFRKEGQNVTLSCEQNLNHDAMYWYRQDPGQGLRLIYYSQIVNDFQKGDIAEGYSVSREKKESFPLTVTSAQKNPTAFYLCASNDRVGGLYGYTFGSGTRLTVV.

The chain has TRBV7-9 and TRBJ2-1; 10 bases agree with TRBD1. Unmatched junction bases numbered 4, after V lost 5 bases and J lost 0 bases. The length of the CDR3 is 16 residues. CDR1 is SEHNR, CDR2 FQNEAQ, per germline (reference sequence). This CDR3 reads CASSPRTGGSYNEQFF. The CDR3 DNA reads TGTGCCAGCAGCCCACGGACAGGGGGCTCCTACAATGAGCAGTTCTTC.

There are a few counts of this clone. Written as DNA, the CDR3 is TGCGCCAGCAGGGGAGAGGGAACTGGAAACACCATATATTTT. This sequence encodes CASRGEGTGNTIYF. The chain carries TRBV10-2 and TRBJ1-3; unclear D gene. Per the germline V gene, CDR1 is WSHSY and CDR2 is SAAADI. The CDR3 is made up of 14 amino acids. V was pared by 6 bases and J by 2 bases, with 11 bases between.

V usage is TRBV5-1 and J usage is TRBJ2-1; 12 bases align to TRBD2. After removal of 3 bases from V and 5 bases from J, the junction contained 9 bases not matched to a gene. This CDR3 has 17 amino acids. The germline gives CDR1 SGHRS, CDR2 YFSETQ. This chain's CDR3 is CASSSNPSGGANNEQFF. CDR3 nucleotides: TGCGCCAGCAGCTCGAATCCTAGCGGGGGGGCCAACAATGAGCAGTTCTTC. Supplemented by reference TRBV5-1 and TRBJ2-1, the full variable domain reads KAGVTQTPRYLIKTRGQQVTLSCSPISGHRSVSWYQQTPGQGLQFLFEYFSETQRNKGNFPGRFSGRQFSNSRSEMNVSTLELGDSALYLCASSSNPSGGANNEQFFGPGTRLTVL.

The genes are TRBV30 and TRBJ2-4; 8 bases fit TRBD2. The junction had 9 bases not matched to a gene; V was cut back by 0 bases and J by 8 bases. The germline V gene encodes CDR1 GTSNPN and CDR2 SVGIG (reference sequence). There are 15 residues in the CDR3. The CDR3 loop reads CAWSVLGLARDIQYF. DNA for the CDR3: TGTGCCTGGAGTGTACTCGGACTAGCTAGGGACATTCAGTACTTC.

The CDR3 region has the DNA TGTGCCACCCAAATTAACGTCTGCGAGAACACTGAAGCTTTCTTT. Its protein is CATQINVCENTEAFF. The chain joins TRBV21-1 to TRBJ1-1. TRBV21-1 represents a pseudogene. CDR3 size: 15 residues.

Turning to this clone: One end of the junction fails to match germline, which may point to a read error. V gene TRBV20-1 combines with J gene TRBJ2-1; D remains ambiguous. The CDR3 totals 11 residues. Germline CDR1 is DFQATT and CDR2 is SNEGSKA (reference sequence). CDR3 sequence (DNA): TGCAGTGTTCCGAGGATCACTGAGCAGATCTTC. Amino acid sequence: CSVPRITEQIF.

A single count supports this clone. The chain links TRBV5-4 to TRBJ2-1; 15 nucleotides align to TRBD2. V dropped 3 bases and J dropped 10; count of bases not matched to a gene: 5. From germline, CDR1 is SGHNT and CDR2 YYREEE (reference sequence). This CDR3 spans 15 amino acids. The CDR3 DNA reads TGTGCCAGCAGCTCCGGACTAGCGGGGGGGCAGGAGCAGTTCTTC. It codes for CASSSGLAGGQEQFF.

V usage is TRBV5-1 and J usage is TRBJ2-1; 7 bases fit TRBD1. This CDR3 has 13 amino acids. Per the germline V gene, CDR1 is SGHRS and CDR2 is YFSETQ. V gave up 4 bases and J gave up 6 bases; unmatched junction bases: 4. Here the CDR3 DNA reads TGCGCCAGCAGCCGCGACAGGGTCAATGAGCAGTTCTTC. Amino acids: CASSRDRVNEQFF. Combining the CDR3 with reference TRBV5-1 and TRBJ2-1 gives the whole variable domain KAGVTQTPRYLIKTRGQQVTLSCSPISGHRSVSWYQQTPGQGLQFLFEYFSETQRNKGNFPGRFSGRQFSNSRSEMNVSTLELGDSALYLCASSRDRVNEQFFGPGTRLTVL.

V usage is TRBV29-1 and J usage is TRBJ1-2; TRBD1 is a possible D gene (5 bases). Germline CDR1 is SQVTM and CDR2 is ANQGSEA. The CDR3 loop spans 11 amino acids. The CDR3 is CTGLNNYGYTF. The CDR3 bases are TGCACGGGACTTAATAACTATGGCTACACCTTC.

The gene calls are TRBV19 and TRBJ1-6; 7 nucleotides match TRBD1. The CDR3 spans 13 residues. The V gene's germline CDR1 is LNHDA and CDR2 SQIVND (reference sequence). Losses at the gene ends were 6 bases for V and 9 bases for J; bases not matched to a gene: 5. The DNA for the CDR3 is TGTGCCAGTAGCGAGTACAGGGGTTCACCCCTCCACTTT. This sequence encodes CASSEYRGSPLHF. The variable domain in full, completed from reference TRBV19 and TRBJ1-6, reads DGGITQSPKYLFRKEGQNVTLSCEQNLNHDAMYWYRQDPGQGLRLIYYSQIVNDFQKGDIAEGYSVSREKKESFPLTVTSAQKNPTAFYLCASSEYRGSPLHFGNGTRLTVT.

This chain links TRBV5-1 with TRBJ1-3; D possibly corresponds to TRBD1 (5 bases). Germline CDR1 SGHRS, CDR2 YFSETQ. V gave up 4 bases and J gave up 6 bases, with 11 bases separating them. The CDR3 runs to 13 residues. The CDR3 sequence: CASSPGLENTIYF. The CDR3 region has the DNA TGCGCCAGCAGCCCAGGGCTTGAAAACACCATATATTTT.

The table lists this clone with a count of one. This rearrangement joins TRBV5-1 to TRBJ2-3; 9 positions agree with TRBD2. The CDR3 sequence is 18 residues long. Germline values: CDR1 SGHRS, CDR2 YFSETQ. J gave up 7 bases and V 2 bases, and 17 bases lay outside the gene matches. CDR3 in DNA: TGCGCCAGCAGCTTCTCCGGCGAAGCGGGGGGCCGGAATCATACGCAGTATTTT. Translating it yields CASSFSGEAGGRNHTQYF.

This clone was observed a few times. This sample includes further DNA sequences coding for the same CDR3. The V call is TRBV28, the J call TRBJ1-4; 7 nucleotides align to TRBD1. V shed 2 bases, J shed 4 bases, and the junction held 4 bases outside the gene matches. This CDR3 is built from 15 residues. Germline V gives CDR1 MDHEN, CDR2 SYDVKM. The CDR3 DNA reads TGTGCCAGCAGTTTACCCCAGGGGGGTAATGAAAAACTGTTTTTT. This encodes CASSLPQGGNEKLFF.

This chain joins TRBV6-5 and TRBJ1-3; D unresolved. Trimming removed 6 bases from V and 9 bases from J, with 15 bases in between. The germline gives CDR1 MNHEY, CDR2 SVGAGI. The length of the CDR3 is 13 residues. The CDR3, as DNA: TGTGCCAGCAGCTTACCCGGGATGGGCACCATATATTTT. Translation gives CASSLPGMGTIYF.

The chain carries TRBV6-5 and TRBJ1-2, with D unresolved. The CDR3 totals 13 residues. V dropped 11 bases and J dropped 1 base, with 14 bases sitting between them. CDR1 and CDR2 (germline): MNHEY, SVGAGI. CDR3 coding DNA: TGTGCCGGATCAGGCAGAAATAACTATGGCTACACCTTC. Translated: CAGSGRNNYGYTF.

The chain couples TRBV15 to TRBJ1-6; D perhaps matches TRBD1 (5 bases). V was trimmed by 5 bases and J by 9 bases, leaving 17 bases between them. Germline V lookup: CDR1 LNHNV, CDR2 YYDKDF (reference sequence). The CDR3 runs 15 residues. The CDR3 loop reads CATSSSRQGSSPLHF. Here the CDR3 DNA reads TGTGCCACCAGCTCCTCTCGGCAGGGAAGTTCACCCCTCCACTTT.

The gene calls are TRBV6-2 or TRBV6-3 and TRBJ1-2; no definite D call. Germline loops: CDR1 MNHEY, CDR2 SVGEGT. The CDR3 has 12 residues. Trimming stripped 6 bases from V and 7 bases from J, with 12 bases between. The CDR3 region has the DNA TGTGCCAGCAGCGCCCTCCTACGTGGCTACACCTTC. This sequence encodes CASSALLRGYTF.

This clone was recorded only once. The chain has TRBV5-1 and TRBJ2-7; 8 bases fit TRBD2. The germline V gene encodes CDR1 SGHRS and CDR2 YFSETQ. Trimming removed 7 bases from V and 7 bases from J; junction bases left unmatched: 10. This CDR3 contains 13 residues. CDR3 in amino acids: CASSNPPGGEQYF. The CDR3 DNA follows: TGCGCCAGCTCAAATCCGCCGGGGGGGGAGCAGTACTTC.

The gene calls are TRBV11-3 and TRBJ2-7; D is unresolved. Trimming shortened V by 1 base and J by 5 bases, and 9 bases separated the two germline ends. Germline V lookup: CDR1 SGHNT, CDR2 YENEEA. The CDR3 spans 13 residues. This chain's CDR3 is CASSLGILNEQYF. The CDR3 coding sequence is TGTGCCAGCAGCTTAGGTATCCTTAACGAGCAGTACTTC.

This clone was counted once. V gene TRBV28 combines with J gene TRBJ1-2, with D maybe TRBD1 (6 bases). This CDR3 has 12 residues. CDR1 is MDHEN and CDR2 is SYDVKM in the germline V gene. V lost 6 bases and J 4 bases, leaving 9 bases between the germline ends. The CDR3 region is CASRGDTYGYTF. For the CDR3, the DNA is TGTGCCAGCAGGGGGGACACCTATGGCTACACCTTC.

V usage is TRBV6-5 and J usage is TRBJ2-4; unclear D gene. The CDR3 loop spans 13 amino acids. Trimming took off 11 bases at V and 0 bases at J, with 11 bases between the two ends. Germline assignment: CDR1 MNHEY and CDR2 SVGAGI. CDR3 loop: CAAEVLAKNIQYF. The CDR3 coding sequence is TGTGCCGCAGAGGTACTAGCCAAAAACATTCAGTACTTC.

In DNA form, the CDR3 reads TGTGCCAGCAGCCCCAGGACTAGCGGGGGCTTTGTGTCCTACAATGAGCAGTTCTTC. Translating it yields CASSPRTSGGFVSYNEQFF. This sequence joins TRBV7-2 and TRBJ2-1; the match to TRBD2 covers 13 bases. The V gene end was trimmed by 5 bases and the J gene end by 1 base; junction bases not matched to a gene: 11. This CDR3 contains 19 residues. Germline CDR1 is SGHTA and CDR2 is FQGNSA.